Below, 20 T cell receptor beta chains from the same sample are listed, as sequenced in a study of OX40 agonist ivuxolimab in advanced cancers. The method was immunoSEQ multiplex PCR; TCRdb's version includes in-frame clones alone and lacks a portion of them. The sample has 60,000 to 90,000 clones, about 84% seen once. Sample: CD4+ or CD8+ T cells sorted from blood, taken in a trial of the OX40 agonist ivuxolimab. The receptors stem from an adult with an advanced solid tumor such as melanoma, head and neck, liver or kidney cancer.

The chain carries TRBV5-1 and TRBJ1-2; D possibly corresponds to TRBD1 (6 bases). From germline, CDR1 is SGHRS and CDR2 YFSETQ. Trimming pared 0 bases from V and 5 bases from J, leaving 14 bases between. The CDR3 runs 15 residues. The CDR3 bases are TGCGCCAGCAGCTTGGCTACACAGGGCACATATGGCTACACCTTC. Protein product: CASSLATQGTYGYTF.

This clone was seen a handful of times. V gene TRBV7-2 combines with J gene TRBJ2-3; 7 nucleotides line up with TRBD2. The V and J ends lost 3 bases and 2 bases, in that order; junction bases with no gene match: 11. The CDR3 has 17 residues. Germline CDR1 is SGHTA and CDR2 is FQGNSA. The CDR3 sequence is CASSLRGLADYTDTQYF. The CDR3 nucleotides read TGTGCCAGCAGCTTGCGCGGCCTAGCGGACTACACAGATACGCAGTATTTT. Full variable domain (rest looked up from reference TRBV7-2 and TRBJ2-3): GAGVSQSPSNKVTEKGKDVELRCDPISGHTALYWYRQSLGQGLEFLIYFQGNSAPDKSGLPSDRFSAERTGGSVSTLTIQRTQQEDSAVYLCASSLRGLADYTDTQYFGPGTRLTVL.

This CDR3 is CASSSLTSGSQETQYF. The CDR3 DNA is TGTGCCAGCAGTTCCCTGACTAGCGGGTCCCAAGAGACCCAGTACTTC. The rearrangement links TRBV28 to TRBJ2-5, with 10 bases aligning to TRBD2. The CDR3 spans 16 residues. CDR1 is MDHEN and CDR2 is SYDVKM in the germline V gene. After removal of 4 bases from V and 1 base from J, the junction contained 6 bases not matched to a gene.

This chain joins TRBV6-5 and TRBJ1-2; maybe TRBD1 (5 bases). The V end lost 8 bases, the J end lost 5 bases, and 21 bases lay between the germline ends. This CDR3 spans 15 amino acids. CDR1 is MNHEY, CDR2 SVGAGI, per germline. This CDR3 is CASRRATGGGYGYTF. CDR3 sequence (DNA): TGTGCCAGCCGGCGGGCAACTGGTGGGGGTTATGGCTACACCTTC.

This rearrangement joins TRBV5-1 to TRBJ1-2, with 7 bases matching TRBD1. V trimming: 1 base; J trimming: 3 bases; junction bases outside the gene matches: 0. Looked up from germline, CDR1 is SGHRS and CDR2 is YFSETQ. This CDR3 comprises 13 residues. The CDR3 DNA reads TGCGCCAGCAGCTTGCAGGGGGACTATGGCTACACCTTC. The encoded protein is CASSLQGDYGYTF.

About this clone itself: At the DNA level, this CDR3 is encoded by other sequences in the same sample as well. The V call is TRBV18, the J call TRBJ1-1; D uncertain. This CDR3 is 14 amino acids long. From germline, CDR1 is KGHSH and CDR2 LQKENI. V was clipped by 1 base and J by 1 base, with 7 bases between them. The CDR3 coding sequence is TGTGCCAGCTCACCACTTCGGGAGAACACTGAAGCTTTCTTT. It codes for CASSPLRENTEAFF.

A single count supports this clone. V is TRBV11-2 and J is TRBJ1-4; D gene ambiguous. V lost 2 bases, J lost 1 base, and 5 bases lay in between. The length of the CDR3 is 14 residues. Per germline, CDR1 SGHAT and CDR2 FQNNGV. The CDR3 spells CASSLRLTNEKLFF. CDR3 coding DNA: TGTGCCAGCAGCTTACGGCTAACTAATGAAAAACTGTTTTTT.

The V call is TRBV7-2, the J call TRBJ1-3, with 7 bases fitting TRBD1. CDR1 is SGHTA, CDR2 FQGNSA, per germline. J gave up 5 bases and V 5 bases, and 6 bases lay outside the gene matches. This CDR3 contains 14 residues. As DNA, the CDR3 is TGTGCCAGCAGCCCAGGGGGAGGCAGAAACACCATATATTTT. Protein product: CASSPGGGRNTIYF. Based on the CDR3 plus reference TRBV7-2 and TRBJ1-3, the full variable domain is GAGVSQSPSNKVTEKGKDVELRCDPISGHTALYWYRQSLGQGLEFLIYFQGNSAPDKSGLPSDRFSAERTGGSVSTLTIQRTQQEDSAVYLCASSPGGGRNTIYFGEGSWLTVV.

This clone appeared a few times. CDR3 nucleotides: TGTGCCAGCAGCTTAGTGGGCACATACAATCAGCCCCAGCATTTT. It codes for CASSLVGTYNQPQHF. The chain carries TRBV7-2 and TRBJ1-5; no clear D. Germline V gives CDR1 SGHTA, CDR2 FQGNSA. V was cut by 1 base and J by 3 bases, with 10 bases left in between. CDR3 length: 15 amino acids.

The chain combines TRBV5-1 with TRBJ2-6; D unclear. V lost 4 bases, J lost 0 bases, and 11 bases lay in between. This CDR3 contains 16 residues. Germline lookup yields CDR1 SGHRS and CDR2 YFSETQ. Here the CDR3 reads CASSPPAFSGANVLTF. CDR3 coding DNA: TGCGCCAGCAGCCCGCCGGCGTTCTCTGGGGCCAACGTCCTGACTTTC.

The genes are TRBV5-1 and TRBJ1-2, with TRBD1 as a possible D gene (5 bases). Between the trimmed V and J ends, which lost 5 bases and 4 bases, there was a span of 15 bases. CDR3 length: 14 amino acids. The germline gives CDR1 SGHRS, CDR2 YFSETQ. The CDR3 DNA reads as TGCGCCAGCAGGGTGGTTGGGGCCAGCTATGGCTACACCTTC. Translation: CASRVVGASYGYTF.

In its sample, this clone was seen once. The V gene is TRBV4-2, the J gene TRBJ2-1; D gene uncertain. The CDR3 extends over 17 amino acids. From germline, CDR1 is LGHNA and CDR2 YNFKEQ. V shed 1 base and J shed 6 bases, with 19 bases lying between them. CDR3: CASSQAPIGAGLNEQFF. For the CDR3, the DNA is TGTGCCAGCAGCCAAGCCCCGATTGGAGCAGGCCTCAATGAGCAGTTCTTC.

This chain connects TRBV5-1 to TRBJ2-5; 7 nucleotides match TRBD1. This CDR3 spans 13 amino acids. Germline-derived CDR1 and CDR2 are SGHRS and YFSETQ. V lost 5 bases, J lost 5 bases, and 6 bases stayed unmatched. In nucleotides, the CDR3 is TGCGCCAGCAGGGTAGGGGGCGAGGAGACCCAGTACTTC. Amino acid sequence: CASRVGGEETQYF.

The V gene is TRBV11-3, the J gene TRBJ2-3, with 9 bases that match TRBD2. The length of the CDR3 is 15 residues. Germline CDR1 reads SGHNT; CDR2 reads YENEEA. V trimming: 4 bases; J trimming: 2 bases; junction bases outside the gene matches: 4. The CDR3 here is CASSYSGGLTDTQYF. For the CDR3, the DNA is TGTGCCAGCAGCTATAGCGGGGGTCTCACAGATACGCAGTATTTT. Based on the CDR3 plus reference TRBV11-3 and TRBJ2-3, the full variable domain is EAGVVQSPRYKIIEKKQPVAFWCNPISGHNTLYWYLQNLGQGPELLIRYENEEAVDDSQLPKDRFSAERLKGVDSTLKIQPAELGDSAVYLCASSYSGGLTDTQYFGPGTRLTVL.

The V and J genes are TRBV19 and TRBJ1-1; no definite D call. This CDR3 has 12 residues. The V gene lost 7 bases and the J gene lost 3 bases, with 9 bases spanning the gap. Germline V CDR1 and CDR2: LNHDA, SQIVND (reference sequence). CDR3: CASTRRDTEAFF. CDR3 nucleotides: TGTGCCAGTACGCGCAGAGACACTGAAGCTTTCTTT.

This chain uses TRBV28 with TRBJ2-6, with no clear D. CDR3 size: 13 residues. V shed 3 bases and J shed 7 bases, with 7 bases lying between them. Germline V gene sequence: CDR1 MDHEN, CDR2 SYDVKM. CDR3 nucleotide sequence: TGTGCCAGCAGTTTCTATGCAGCCAACGTCCTGACTTTC. It translates to CASSFYAANVLTF. The variable domain in full, with the rest retrieved from reference TRBV28 and TRBJ2-6, is DVKVTQSSRYLVKRTGEKVFLECVQDMDHENMFWYRQDPGLGLRLIYFSYDVKMKEKGDIPEGYSVSREKKERFSLILESASTNQTSMYLCASSFYAANVLTFGAGSRLTVL.

V gene TRBV28 combines with J gene TRBJ1-1, with no clear D. This CDR3 has 19 amino acids. The germline V and J ends were trimmed by 3 bases and 3 bases, with 26 bases remaining between them. CDR1 is MDHEN and CDR2 is SYDVKM in the germline V gene. For the CDR3, the DNA is TGTGCCAGCAGTTTGTTGGGCGGCGCACCAATCAGAGAGTACACTGAAGCTTTCTTT. Translation: CASSLLGGAPIREYTEAFF.

J is TRBJ1-3 and V is TRBV28; 10 nucleotides align to TRBD1. The junction had 7 bases not matched to a gene; V was cut back by 3 bases and J by 2 bases. The CDR3 runs 17 residues. Germline CDR1 reads MDHEN; CDR2 reads SYDVKM. In nucleotides, the CDR3 is TGTGCCAGCAGTTTGTCGACAGGGGGCAGAACTGGAAACACCATATATTTT. Encoded protein: CASSLSTGGRTGNTIYF. Variable domain in full (rest from reference TRBV28 and TRBJ1-3): DVKVTQSSRYLVKRTGEKVFLECVQDMDHENMFWYRQDPGLGLRLIYFSYDVKMKEKGDIPEGYSVSREKKERFSLILESASTNQTSMYLCASSLSTGGRTGNTIYFGEGSWLTVV.

The V call is TRBV16, the J call TRBJ2-3; D might be TRBD1 or TRBD2, each matching 5 bases. CDR1 and CDR2 (germline): KGHSY, FQNENV. This CDR3 is built from 13 residues. Trimming removed 1 base from V and 10 bases from J, with 12 bases in between. DNA for the CDR3: TGTGCCAGCAGCCAATTGGGGACCTCGGCGCAGTATTTT. It is translated as CASSQLGTSAQYF. Together with reference TRBV16 and TRBJ2-3, the CDR3 gives the full variable domain: GEEVAQTPKHLVRGEGQKAKLYCAPIKGHSYVFWYQQVLKNEFKFLISFQNENVFDETGMPKERFSAKCLPNSPCSLEIQATKLEDSAVYFCASSQLGTSAQYFGPGTRLTVL.

The chain uses TRBV18 and TRBJ1-1; D unresolved. There are 14 residues in the CDR3. The germline gives CDR1 KGHSH, CDR2 LQKENI. Trimming took off 1 base at V and 1 base at J, with 7 bases between the two ends. The CDR3 region is CASSPQGSNTEAFF. The CDR3 DNA reads TGTGCCAGCTCACCACAGGGATCGAACACTGAAGCTTTCTTT.